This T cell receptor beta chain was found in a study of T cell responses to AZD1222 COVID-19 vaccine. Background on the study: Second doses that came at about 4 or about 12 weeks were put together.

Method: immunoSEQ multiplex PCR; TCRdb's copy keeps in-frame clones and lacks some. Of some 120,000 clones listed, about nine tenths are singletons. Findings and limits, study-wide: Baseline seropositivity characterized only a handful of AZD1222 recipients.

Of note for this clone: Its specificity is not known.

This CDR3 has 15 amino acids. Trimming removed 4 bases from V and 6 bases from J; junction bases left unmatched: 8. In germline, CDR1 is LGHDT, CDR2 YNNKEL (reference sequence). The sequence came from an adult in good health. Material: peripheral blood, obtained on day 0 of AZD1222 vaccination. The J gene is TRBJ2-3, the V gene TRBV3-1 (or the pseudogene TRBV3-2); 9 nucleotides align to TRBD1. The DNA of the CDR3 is TGTGCCAGCAGCCTTGGGACAGGGCGGCTGGATACGCAGTATTTT. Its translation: CASSLGTGRLDTQYF.